A selection of T cell receptor beta chains follows, all from one sample in a study of cytomegalovirus exposure and HLA in healthy donors. The method was immunoSEQ multiplex PCR; TCRdb's version includes in-frame clones alone and lacks a portion of them. The repertoire has over 120,000 clones, 75% to 85% of them found once; the top ten carry less than 3%. Sequencing was done on a sample of PBMCs. The source of these receptors is a woman aged 18-29 years in good health and CMV-seropositive. Each CDR3 is given with its conserved first and last residue. D genes are given only for firm matches. Not all rows give a size; the values are once, few, many and, for expanded clones, a class.

clone_size,cdr3_length,j_call,v_call,d_call,cdr3_aa,cdr3_nt
-,16,TRBJ1-5,TRBV6-7,-,CASSYSKVWGRKPQHF,TGTGCCAGCAGTTACTCGAAGGTTTGGGGGAGGAAGCCCCAGCATTTT
-,15,TRBJ2-1,TRBV6-4,-,CASSASGGGNDEQFF,TGTGCCAGCAGTGCGTCCGGAGGGGGCAACGATGAGCAGTTCTTC
-,15,TRBJ2-1,TRBV10-3,-,CAISEGGGGRSEQFF,TGTGCCATCAGTGAGGGAGGGGGGGGCCGAAGTGAGCAGTTCTTC
-,14,TRBJ1-1,TRBV6-6,-,CASSYWVADTEAFF,TGTGCCAGCAGTTACTGGGTGGCGGACACTGAAGCTTTCTTT
-,16,TRBJ1-6,TRBV19,TRBD1,CASSMPAGGYNSPLHF,TGTGCCAGTAGTATGCCGGCAGGGGGCTATAATTCACCCCTCCACTTT
-,14,TRBJ2-7,TRBV30,-,CAWSVQDRFYEQYF,TGTGCCTGGAGTGTACAGGACAGATTCTACGAGCAGTACTTC
-,14,TRBJ2-7,TRBV6-5,TRBD1,CASSSDRGLDEQYF,TGTGCCAGCAGTTCCGACAGGGGGCTAGACGAGCAGTACTTC
few,15,TRBJ2-5,TRBV6-5,TRBD1,CASSWDRDSQETQYF,TGTGCCAGCAGTTGGGACCGGGACAGCCAAGAGACCCAGTACTTC
once,15,TRBJ1-5,TRBV5-8,-,CASSLGQSSNQPQHF,TGTGCCAGCAGCTTGGGGCAGTCTAGCAATCAGCCCCAGCATTTT
few,12,TRBJ2-7,TRBV6-6,TRBD1,CASRRQGVEQYF,TGTGCCAGCAGGAGACAGGGGGTCGAGCAGTACTTC
-,14,TRBJ2-5,TRBV7-9,TRBD1,CASSVDRAGETQYF,TGTGCCAGCAGCGTAGACAGGGCGGGAGAGACCCAGTACTTC
-,14,TRBJ2-2,TRBV19,-,CASRERLGTGELFF,TGTGCCAGTCGTGAGCGTCTTGGCACCGGGGAGCTGTTTTTT